This T cell receptor (beta chain) was retrieved from a study of cytomegalovirus exposure and HLA in healthy donors. Study-wide results and caveats: Immune exposure data for these donors was limited to CMV serostatus. TCR beta sequences reportedly predicted most subjects' HLA-A and HLA-B alleles accurately.

This clone has more than one count but fewer than ten. Its specificity is not known. Trimming removed 6 bases from V and 3 bases from J, with 15 bases in between. CDR3 size: 14 residues. The germline CDR1 and CDR2 sequences are MNHEY and SVGAGI. A multiplex PCR was run with 60 Vbeta primers and 13 Jbeta primers. Clones were read by immunoSEQ multiplex PCR, and TCRdb kept only the in-frame ones, dropping some. The sample holds about 160,000 clones; around 85% are singletons and the top ten take 3.5% to 5%. The sequence was obtained from a middle-aged man in good health and CMV-seronegative. V is TRBV6-5 and J is TRBJ2-7, with D uncertain. Sequenced input: PBMCs. The CDR3 reads CASSHTETHYEQYF. CDR3 nucleotides: TGTGCCAGCAGCCACACCGAAACCCACTACGAGCAGTACTTC.